In this sample, the clone carrying this TCR beta chain turned up a few times. Its antigen is unknown. The sample comes from a study of T cell repertoires in cytomegalovirus infection. MiXCR, applied by TCRdb to the reads, yields one record per CDR3 protein. There are approximately 34,000 distinct CDR3 sequences in the sample; roughly 49% occur only once, and around 90% lies in the top ten. V gave up 3 bases and J gave up 5 bases; unmatched junction bases: 11. Germline CDR1 SGHVS, CDR2 FNYEAQ. The CDR3 length is 16 residues. The rearrangement joins TRBV7-6 to TRBJ1-1, with 8 bases fitting TRBD1. The clonotype was recovered from a human donor in good health (CMV status not recorded). Some clones in this sample may be carry-over from other donors' samples. The sample was CD8+ T cells from cultured PBMCs, taken from culture after CMV antigen stimulation. The CDR3 region is CASSFPSGGAGTEAFF. Written as DNA, the CDR3 is TGTGCCAGCAGCTTCCCCTCAGGGGGCGCCGGAACTGAAGCTTTCTTT.